A selection of T cell receptor beta chains follows, all from one sample in a study of a mutant IDH1 vaccine in newly diagnosed glioma. The assay was immunoSEQ multiplex PCR, and TCRdb's table has in-frame clones only and misses some. This table holds tens of thousands of clones, 70% to 80% found once. The source was PBMCs, collected from a glioma patient treated with radiotherapy, temozolomide or both. The origin of the receptors is a woman in her forties with glioma. The CDR3 runs from the conserved cysteine through the conserved F or W. D genes are given only for firm matches. Some rows mark clone size as missing; the rest say once, few, many or name a class of expanded clone.

CDR3,DNA,D,V,J,size
CASSLAPPGLGNTIYF,TGTGCCAGCAGCTTAGCCCCGCCGGGTCTCGGAAACACCATATATTTT,NA,TRBV11-2,TRBJ1-3,NA
CASSPSLGYSNQPQHF,TGTGCCAGCAGCCCCTCGTTGGGCTATAGCAATCAGCCCCAGCATTTT,NA,TRBV7-6,TRBJ1-5,NA
CAWSGTGWGDEQYF,TGTGCCTGGAGTGGTACAGGGTGGGGGGACGAGCAGTACTTC,NA,TRBV30,TRBJ2-7,NA
CASSPYHHRETQYF,TGTGCCAGCAGCCCGTACCACCACAGGGAGACCCAGTACTTC,NA,TRBV7-2,TRBJ2-5,NA
CASSQADGNYGYTF,TGCGCCAGCAGCCAGGCGGACGGGAACTATGGCTACACCTTC,NA,TRBV4-3,TRBJ1-2,NA
CASSLTPGQGTTYEQYF,TGTGCCAGCAGTTTAACCCCCGGACAGGGGACCACCTACGAGCAGTACTTC,TRBD1,TRBV27,TRBJ2-7,NA
CASSLDPPEDYGYTF,TGTGCCAGCAGCTTAGACCCCCCCGAGGACTATGGCTACACCTTC,NA,TRBV7-9,TRBJ1-2,NA
CASSPRQGGGSPLHF,TGTGCCAGCAGCCCGCGACAGGGTGGAGGTTCACCCCTCCACTTT,TRBD1,TRBV7-2,TRBJ1-6,few
CASSFGRTQYF,TGTGCCAGCAGCTTTGGTCGGACCCAGTACTTC,NA,TRBV7-2,TRBJ2-5,NA
CASTIGGWTEAFF,TGTGCCAGCACCATCGGGGGCTGGACTGAAGCTTTCTTT,NA,TRBV2,TRBJ1-1,NA
CASSEATGWITPLHF,TGTGCCAGCAGTGAAGCTACAGGGTGGATTACGCCCCTCCACTTT,NA,TRBV6-1,TRBJ1-6,NA
CASSSAGGPHNEQFF,TGTGCCAGCAGTTCAGCGGGGGGCCCCCACAATGAGCAGTTCTTC,TRBD2,TRBV27,TRBJ2-1,NA
CASSPVGEAEAFF,TGTGCCAGCTCACCAGTAGGGGAGGCTGAAGCTTTCTTT,NA,TRBV18,TRBJ1-1,NA
CASGLISQGNTEAFF,TGTGCTAGTGGTTTGATCTCACAGGGGAACACTGAAGCTTTCTTT,NA,TRBV12-5,TRBJ1-1,NA
CAWSERGKGRYTEAFF,TGTGCCTGGAGTGAAAGAGGAAAGGGGAGGTACACTGAAGCTTTCTTT,NA,TRBV30,TRBJ1-1,NA
CASSLEVASSPLHF,TGTGCCAGCAGCTTGGAAGTGGCTAGTTCACCCCTCCACTTT,NA,TRBV5-6,TRBJ1-6,few
CASSLTAGNYEQYF,TGCGCCAGCAGCCTTACAGCGGGGAATTACGAGCAGTACTTC,TRBD2,TRBV4-3,TRBJ2-7,NA
CASSRGGEQYF,TGTGCCAGCAGCCGCGGCGGCGAGCAGTACTTC,NA,TRBV14,TRBJ2-7,once
CASSPLIGVPNYGYTF,TGTGCCAGCAGTCCCCTGATCGGGGTTCCAAACTATGGCTACACCTTC,NA,TRBV2,TRBJ1-2,NA
CASSFAGTANYGYTF,TGTGCCAGCAGTTTCGCCGGGACAGCAAACTATGGCTACACCTTC,TRBD1,TRBV6-5,TRBJ1-2,NA
CASREGTTGELFF,TGCGCCAGCAGGGAGGGGACCACCGGGGAGCTGTTTTTT,NA,TRBV5-1,TRBJ2-2,once
CASSQEGYEQYF,TGCGCCAGCAGCCAAGAGGGATACGAGCAGTACTTC,NA,TRBV4-1,TRBJ2-7,NA
CASSAGTVGKSYNEQFF,TGTGCCAGCAGCGCGGGGACAGTAGGAAAATCCTACAATGAGCAGTTCTTC,TRBD1,TRBV9,TRBJ2-1,once
CASSSLRGQGAQFF,TGTGCCAGCAGCAGCCTCCGGGGACAGGGTGCGCAGTTCTTC,TRBD1,TRBV6-5,TRBJ2-1,NA
CASSDARPQDQPQHF,TGTGCCAGCAGTGATGCTAGGCCCCAAGATCAGCCCCAGCATTTT,NA,TRBV25-1,TRBJ1-5,NA
CASSFRVGAFF,TGTGCCAGCAGCTTCAGGGTAGGAGCTTTCTTT,NA,TRBV13,TRBJ1-1,once
CASSSQGPWPLHF,TGTGCCAGCAGCTCTCAGGGACCCTGGCCCCTCCACTTT,NA,TRBV6-6,TRBJ1-6,NA
CASSTAAGYEQYF,TGTGCCAGCAGCACTGCGGCAGGCTACGAGCAGTACTTC,NA,TRBV9,TRBJ2-7,NA
CASSVGGRITNEKLFF,TGTGCCAGCAGCGTAGGGGGCCGGATAACTAATGAAAAACTGTTTTTT,NA,TRBV9,TRBJ1-4,NA
CASSLGPEGNSPLHF,TGTGCCAGCAGCTTAGGGCCGGAGGGGAATTCACCCCTCCACTTT,NA,TRBV5-4,TRBJ1-6,NA
CASSERRGSSGYTF,TGTGCCAGCAGTGAAAGAAGGGGTTCTAGCGGCTACACCTTC,NA,TRBV6-1,TRBJ1-2,NA
CASSLGRGQPQHF,TGTGCCAGCAGCTTAGGCAGGGGACAGCCCCAGCATTTT,NA,TRBV5-6,TRBJ1-5,NA
CASSLSGANQPQHF,TGTGCCAGCAGCTTGTCGGGCGCAAATCAGCCCCAGCATTTT,NA,TRBV5-6,TRBJ1-5,NA
CASGLVTSLSSYNSPLHF,TGTGCTAGTGGTTTGGTAACGTCCTTAAGCTCCTATAATTCACCCCTCCACTTT,NA,TRBV12-5,TRBJ1-6,NA
CASSLQPNEKLFF,TGTGCCAGCAGCTTACAACCTAATGAAAAACTGTTTTTT,NA,TRBV11-2,TRBJ1-4,NA
CANGRGWEPQHF,TGTGCCAATGGTCGGGGTTGGGAGCCCCAGCATTTT,NA,TRBV6-6,TRBJ1-5,NA
CASSRGQGNHEQYF,TGTGCCAGCAGCCGGGGACAGGGCAACCACGAGCAGTACTTC,TRBD1,TRBV7-9,TRBJ2-7,NA
CASSLGGLRGYGYTF,TGTGCCAGCAGCTTAGGGGGGCTCAGGGGCTATGGCTACACCTTC,NA,TRBV7-9,TRBJ1-2,NA
CASTPTGVVGGYTF,TGTGCCAGTACCCCGACAGGGGTTGTTGGTGGCTACACCTTC,TRBD1,TRBV19,TRBJ1-2,NA
CASSPRTTGNTIYF,TGCGCCAGCAGCCCGCGGACAACTGGAAACACCATATATTTT,NA,TRBV5-1,TRBJ1-3,NA
CASSITGNTEAFF,TGTGCCAGCTCTATTACAGGGAACACTGAAGCTTTCTTT,NA,TRBV27,TRBJ1-1,NA
CASSLFLGYGQPQHF,TGTGCCAGCAGCTTATTCTTAGGGTATGGTCAGCCCCAGCATTTT,NA,TRBV7-2,TRBJ1-5,few
CASSSGTGPSGANVLTF,TGCGCCAGCAGTTCCGGGACAGGTCCTTCTGGGGCCAACGTCCTGACTTTC,TRBD1,TRBV5-1,TRBJ2-6,NA
CASSPLLAGVGDTQYF,TGTGCCAGCTCACCACTACTAGCGGGGGTAGGGGATACGCAGTATTTT,TRBD2,TRBV18,TRBJ2-3,NA
CASRRGGGTEAFF,TGCGCCAGCAGGCGAGGGGGCGGGACTGAAGCTTTCTTT,TRBD1,TRBV4-3,TRBJ1-1,NA
CASSEGGTGLSYNEQFF,TGCGCCAGCAGTGAAGGAGGTACGGGGCTTTCCTACAATGAGCAGTTCTTC,NA,TRBV10-1,TRBJ2-1,NA
CASSLQGATGNTIYF,TGTGCCAGCAGCTTACAGGGAGCGACTGGAAACACCATATATTTT,NA,TRBV7-2,TRBJ1-3,NA
CASSFYRGKRLYEQYF,TGTGCCAGCAGTTTCTACAGGGGCAAGAGGCTCTACGAGCAGTACTTC,TRBD1,TRBV6-6,TRBJ2-7,once